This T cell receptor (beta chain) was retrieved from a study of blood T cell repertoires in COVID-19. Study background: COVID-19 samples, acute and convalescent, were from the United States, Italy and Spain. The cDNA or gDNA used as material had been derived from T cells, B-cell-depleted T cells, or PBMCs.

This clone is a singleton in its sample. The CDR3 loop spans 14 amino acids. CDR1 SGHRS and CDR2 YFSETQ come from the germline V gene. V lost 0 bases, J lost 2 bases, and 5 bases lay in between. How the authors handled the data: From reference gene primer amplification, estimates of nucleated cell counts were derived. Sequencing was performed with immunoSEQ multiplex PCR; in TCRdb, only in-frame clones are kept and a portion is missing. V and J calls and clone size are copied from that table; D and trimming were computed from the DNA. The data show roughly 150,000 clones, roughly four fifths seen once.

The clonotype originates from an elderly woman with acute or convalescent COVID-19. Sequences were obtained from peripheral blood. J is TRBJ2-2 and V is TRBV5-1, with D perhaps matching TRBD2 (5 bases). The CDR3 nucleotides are TGCGCCAGCAGCTTGGGGACTAACACCGGGGAGCTGTTTTTT. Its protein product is CASSLGTNTGELFF.